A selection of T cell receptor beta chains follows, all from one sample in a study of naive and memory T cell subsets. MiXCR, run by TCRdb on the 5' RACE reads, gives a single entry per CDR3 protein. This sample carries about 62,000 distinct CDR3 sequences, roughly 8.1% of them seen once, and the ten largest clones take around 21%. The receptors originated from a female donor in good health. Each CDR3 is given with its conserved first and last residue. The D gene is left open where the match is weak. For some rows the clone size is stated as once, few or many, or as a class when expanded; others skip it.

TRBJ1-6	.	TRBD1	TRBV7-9	TGTGCCAGCAGCTGGGGACAGTCCTCCTATAATTCACCCCTCCACTTT	CASSWGQSSYNSPLHF
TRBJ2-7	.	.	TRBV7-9	TGTGCCAGCAGCTTATCCGATGGGGCCCCGGGGTACTTC	CASSLSDGAPGYF
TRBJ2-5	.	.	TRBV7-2	TGTGCCAGCAGCTTAGATCCAGGGAGGAAGACCCAGTACTTC	CASSLDPGRKTQYF
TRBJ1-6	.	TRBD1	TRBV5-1	TGCGCCAGCAGCTTGGACAGGGGGAATTCACCCCTCAACTTT	CASSLDRGNSPLNF
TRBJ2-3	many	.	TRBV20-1	TGCAGTGCTAAAGGGTCCCCTTTGAGGCAGACAGATACGCAGTATTTT	CSAKGSPLRQTDTQYF
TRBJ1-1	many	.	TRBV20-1	TGCAGTGCCCCCCCGACAGTGAACACTGAAGCTTTCTTT	CSAPPTVNTEAFF
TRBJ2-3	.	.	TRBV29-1	TGCAGCGTTGAGGGCCTGGCGGATACGCAGTATTTT	CSVEGLADTQYF
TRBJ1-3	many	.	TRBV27	TGTGCCAGCAAGAAAGCCAGGAGCTCTGGAAACACCATATATTTT	CASKKARSSGNTIYF
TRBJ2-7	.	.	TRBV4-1	TGCGCCAGCAGCCACCGACAGGCCGACTACGAGCAGTACTTC	CASSHRQADYEQYF
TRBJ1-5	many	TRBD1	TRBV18	TGTGCCAGCTCACCGCGCGGGACAGGGGGCGGTCAGCCCCAGCATTTT	CASSPRGTGGGQPQHF
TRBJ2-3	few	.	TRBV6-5	TGTGCCAGCAGTAACGGACCCACAGATACGCAGTATTTT	CASSNGPTDTQYF
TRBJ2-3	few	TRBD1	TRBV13	TGTGCCAGCAGCTTAGAGGGACAGGGGTCAGATACGCAGTATTTT	CASSLEGQGSDTQYF
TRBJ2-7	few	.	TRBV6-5	TGTGCCAGCAGTTACAGGGGGGGGCGCTACGAGCAGTACTTC	CASSYRGGRYEQYF
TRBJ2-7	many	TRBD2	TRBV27	TGTGCCAGCAGTTTACTAGCGGGCCCTTACGGGCAGTACTTC	CASSLLAGPYGQYF
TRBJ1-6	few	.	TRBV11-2	TGTGCCAGCAGCTTAATGGGACTTACCAATTCACCCCTCCACTTT	CASSLMGLTNSPLHF
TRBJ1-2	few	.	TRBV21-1	TGTGCCAGCACTGAGGACAGCCCAGCTTCAAACTATGGCTACACCTTC	CASTEDSPASNYGYTF
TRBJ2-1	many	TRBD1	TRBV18	TGTGCCAGCTCAGAGACAGGGGAGCAGTTCTTC	CASSETGEQFF
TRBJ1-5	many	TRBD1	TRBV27	TGTGCCAGCAGCACAGCAGGGGGTCAGCCCCAGCATTTT	CASSTAGGQPQHF
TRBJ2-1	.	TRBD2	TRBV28	TGTGCCAGCAGTTCCTATGGCGGGGGGGTCGATGAGCAGTTCTTC	CASSSYGGGVDEQFF
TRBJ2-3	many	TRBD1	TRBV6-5	TGTGCCAGCAGTTTTAACAGGGGGTTGACAGATACGCAGTATTTT	CASSFNRGLTDTQYF
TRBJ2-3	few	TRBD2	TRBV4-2	TGTGCCAGCAGCCAAACCACGACTAGCTCCGGCACAGATACGCAGTATTTT	CASSQTTTSSGTDTQYF
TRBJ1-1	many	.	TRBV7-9	TGTGCCAGCAGCTTGCAGGGACGGAGGATGGGAGCTTTCTTT	CASSLQGRRMGAFF
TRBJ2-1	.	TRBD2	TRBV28	TGTGCCAGCTGGGGGGGGAGCTCCTACAATGAGCAGTTCTTC	CASWGGSSYNEQFF
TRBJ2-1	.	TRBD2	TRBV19	TGTGCCAGTAGTAAGGGGGGGACTAGCGGGAGGTATGAGCAGTTCTTC	CASSKGGTSGRYEQFF
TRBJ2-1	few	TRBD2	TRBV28	TGTGCCAGCAGGACTGAACTAGCGGGTAATCATGAGCAGTTCTTC	CASRTELAGNHEQFF
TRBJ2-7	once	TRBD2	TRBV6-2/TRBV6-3	TGTGCCAGCAGACGACTAGCGGGGGCCTACGAGCAGTACTTC	CASRRLAGAYEQYF
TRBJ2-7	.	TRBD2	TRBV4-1	TGCGCCAGCAGCCAAGAATTTACTAGCGGGGGTTTCTACGAGCAGTACTTC	CASSQEFTSGGFYEQYF
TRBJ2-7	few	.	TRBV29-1	TGCAGCGTTGGCCGGGGGATGGGCGAGCAGTACTTC	CSVGRGMGEQYF
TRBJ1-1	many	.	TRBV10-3	TGTGCCATCAGTCTGGGGAACACTGAAGCTTTCTTT	CAISLGNTEAFF
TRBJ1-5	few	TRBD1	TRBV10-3	TGTGCCATCAGTGGGACAGGGGGCCGGGATCAGCCCCAGCATTTT	CAISGTGGRDQPQHF
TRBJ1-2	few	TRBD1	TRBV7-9	TGTGCCAGCAGCTTTTGGGCCGGGACAGTAAGCAATGGCTACACCTTC	CASSFWAGTVSNGYTF
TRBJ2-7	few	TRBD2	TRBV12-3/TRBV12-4	TGTGCCAGCAGTTTCCCCAGGCGGGGGGCCTACGAGCAGTACTTC	CASSFPRRGAYEQYF
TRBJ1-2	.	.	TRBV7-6	TGTGCCAGCAGCTTAGCAGGGAGCCTCAACTATGGCTACACCTTC	CASSLAGSLNYGYTF
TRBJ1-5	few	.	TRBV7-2	TGTGCCAGCAGCTTAGCGTGGGCCGTGAATCAGCCCCAGCATTTT	CASSLAWAVNQPQHF
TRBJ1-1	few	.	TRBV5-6	TGTGCCAGCAGCCCTCCTCCGGGGGGGCGGAGGAACACTGAAGCTTTCTTT	CASSPPPGGRRNTEAFF
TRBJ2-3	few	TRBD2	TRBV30	TGTGCCTGGACTAGCGGGAACACAGATACGCAGTATTTT	CAWTSGNTDTQYF
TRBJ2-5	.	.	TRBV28	TGTGCCAGCAGTTTATTCCAAGAGACCCAGTACTTC	CASSLFQETQYF
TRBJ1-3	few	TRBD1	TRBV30	TGTGCCTGGAGCTCCGGGACAGGGCTGGCTGGAAACACCATATATTTT	CAWSSGTGLAGNTIYF
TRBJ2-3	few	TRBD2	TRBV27	TGTGCCAGCAAGACTAGCGGGAGATCAGATACGCAGTATTTT	CASKTSGRSDTQYF
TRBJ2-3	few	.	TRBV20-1	TGCAGTGCTAGAGAGACGGCGCGAGGAGATACGCAGTATTTT	CSARETARGDTQYF
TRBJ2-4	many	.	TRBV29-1	TGCAGCTTTAGCAGGGGTGTCAAAAACATTCAGTACTTC	CSFSRGVKNIQYF
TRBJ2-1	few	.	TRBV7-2	TGTGCCAGCAGACCCAAATACAATGAGCAGTTCTTC	CASRPKYNEQFF
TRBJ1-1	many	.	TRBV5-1	TGCGCCAGCAGCTTGGCAGGGAGGTCGGCCGCTTTCTTT	CASSLAGRSAAFF
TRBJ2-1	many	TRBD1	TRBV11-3	TGTGCCAGCAGCTTAAGGGGACAGGCTTACAATGAGCAGTTCTTC	CASSLRGQAYNEQFF
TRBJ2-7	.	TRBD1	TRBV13	TGTGCCAGCAGCCCTGGACAGGGGGCTATTGAGCAGTACTTC	CASSPGQGAIEQYF
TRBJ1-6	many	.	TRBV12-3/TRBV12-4	TGTGCCAGCAGTATGGACCTTTCGACGGCCCTCCACTTT	CASSMDLSTALHF
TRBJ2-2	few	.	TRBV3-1	TGTGCCAGCAGCCAAGCTAGCGTCCGGACCGGGGAGCTGTTTTTT	CASSQASVRTGELFF
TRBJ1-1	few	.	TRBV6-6	TGTGCCAGCAGTTATCCCCAGGAGAACACTGAAGCTTTCTTT	CASSYPQENTEAFF
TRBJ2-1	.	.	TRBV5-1	TGCGCCAGCACTAAAACCCGGGGGAGCTCCTACAATGAGCAGTTCTTC	CASTKTRGSSYNEQFF
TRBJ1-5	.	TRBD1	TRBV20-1	TGCAGTGCTAGAGATCTCCGGACAGGGGGCCCCCCTTATAGCAATCAGCCCCAGCATTTT	CSARDLRTGGPPYSNQPQHF
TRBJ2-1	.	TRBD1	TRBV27	TGTGCCACCAGGCAAGCAGGGGGCTCGGATTCCTACAATGAGCAGTTCTTC	CATRQAGGSDSYNEQFF
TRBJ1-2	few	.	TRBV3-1	TGTGCCAGCAGCCAGCAATACGGCGGGAGCTTCTATGGCTACACCTTC	CASSQQYGGSFYGYTF
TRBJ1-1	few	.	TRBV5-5	TGTGCCAGCAGCTTCTTACAGCCTAACATGAACACTGAAGCTTTCTTT	CASSFLQPNMNTEAFF
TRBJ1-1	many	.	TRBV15	TGTGCCACCAGCAGAGAGTCCGGGAACACTGAAGCTTTCTTT	CATSRESGNTEAFF